This T cell receptor beta chain was captured in a study of cytomegalovirus exposure and HLA in healthy donors. A remark on this clone: The missing conserved phenylalanine or tryptophan at the end of this CDR3 makes a read error likely. The DNA is left out, because the CDR3 cannot be placed on it with certainty; the CDR3 is given as TCRdb lists it.

PCR primers comprised 60 Vbeta and 13 Jbeta primers. Generated by immunoSEQ multiplex PCR, the TCRdb table keeps only in-frame clones and is missing some. Found here are nearly 100,000 clones, 76% of them singletons; the top ten hold 15% to 20%. In nominal health when sampled, donors likely had unrecorded immune exposures nonetheless. The CDR3 length equals 8 residues, ends included. The chain is built from TRBV5-3 and TRBJ2-4; the table's TRBD1 call for D was not verified on the DNA. TRBV5-3 falls under the ORF class, with uncertain function. The receptor was derived from a woman aged 55-69 years in good health and CMV-seropositive. Sequenced: PBMCs. The CDR3 spells CARSPQGI.